This is a list of T cell receptor beta chains from one sample in a study of identical twins. TCRdb called the 5' RACE reads again in MiXCR, with one record for every CDR3 protein. Among 430,000 or so distinct CDR3 sequences listed, approximately 24% were seen once. These same data were also listed under a study on T cells expressing NK-cell markers.

Sequencing was performed on CD4+ T cells sorted from blood. These receptors all come from a young woman in good health. Each CDR3 is given with its conserved first and last residue. D genes are given only for firm matches. The listing skips clone size in some rows; elsewhere it reads once, few, many or a size class.

abundance,v_gene,d_gene,j_gene,len,CDR3aa,CDR3nt
-,TRBV6-5,TRBD1,TRBJ2-1,14,CASSYFRGQNEQFF,TGTGCCAGCAGTTACTTCAGGGGGCAGAATGAGCAGTTCTTC
few,TRBV20-1,TRBD2,TRBJ2-2,16,CSAPSGRWAGTGELFF,TGCAGTGCCCCTAGCGGGAGGTGGGCTGGCACCGGGGAGCTGTTTTTT
-,TRBV9,-,TRBJ2-2,15,CASSVLAENTGELFF,TGTGCCAGCAGCGTACTAGCAGAGAACACCGGGGAGCTGTTTTTT
-,TRBV10-3,TRBD2,TRBJ2-5,15,CAISPKLAGEQTQYF,TGTGCCATCAGTCCCAAACTAGCGGGAGAGCAGACCCAGTACTTC
-,TRBV7-8,TRBD2,TRBJ2-1,15,CASSFSSGSVNEQFF,TGTGCCAGCAGCTTTAGTAGCGGGAGTGTCAATGAGCAGTTCTTC
few,TRBV20-1,-,TRBJ2-3,16,CSASDNLRGYRDTQYF,TGCAGTGCTAGCGACAACTTACGTGGGTATAGAGATACGCAGTATTTT
few,TRBV7-6,-,TRBJ1-1,14,CASSPGGMNTEAFF,TGTGCCAGCAGCCCCGGAGGGATGAACACTGAAGCTTTCTTT
-,TRBV10-3,-,TRBJ2-3,12,CAISAGTDTQYF,TGTGCCATCAGTGCCGGGACAGATACGCAGTATTTT
-,TRBV20-1,-,TRBJ1-4,14,CSASIPGSGEKLFF,TGCAGTGCTTCGATTCCGGGCTCGGGTGAAAAACTGTTTTTT
-,TRBV5-1,TRBD1,TRBJ1-2,14,CASSRDRASFGYTF,TGCGCCAGCAGTAGGGACAGGGCTTCATTTGGCTACACCTTC
-,TRBV12-3/TRBV12-4,-,TRBJ2-3,15,CASSRTGLGTDTQYF,TGTGCCAGCAGTCGGACGGGTTTGGGCACAGATACGCAGTATTTT
-,TRBV5-1,TRBD2,TRBJ2-1,17,CVSSLGNMAGGDNEQFF,TGCGTCAGCAGCTTGGGGAATATGGCGGGAGGCGACAATGAGCAGTTCTTC
few,TRBV5-6,TRBD2,TRBJ2-1,15,CASSLLAGDRNEQFF,TGTGCCAGCAGCTTACTAGCGGGGGATAGAAATGAGCAGTTCTTC
few,TRBV6-1,TRBD1,TRBJ1-6,14,CASSSRDRGSPLHF,TGTGCCAGCAGCAGCCGGGACAGGGGGTCACCCCTCCACTTT
-,TRBV4-3,TRBD2,TRBJ2-1,15,CASSQVSGPYNEQFF,TGCGCCAGCAGCCAAGTTAGCGGGCCCTACAATGAGCAGTTCTTC
many,TRBV7-2,-,TRBJ1-2,12,CASSLLDYGYTF,TGTGCCAGCAGCTTATTGGACTATGGCTACACCTTC
-,TRBV5-1,-,TRBJ2-5,12,CASKYERETQYF,TGCGCCAGCAAGTATGAGCGAGAGACCCAGTACTTC
few,TRBV2,-,TRBJ2-3,14,CASSLLTPTDTQYF,TGTGCCAGCAGTTTGCTCACTCCCACAGATACGCAGTATTTT
many,TRBV6-2/TRBV6-3,-,TRBJ2-5,15,CASSALTSPGETQYF,TGTGCCAGCAGCGCCCTGACTAGTCCGGGGGAGACCCAGTACTTC
-,TRBV7-2,TRBD2,TRBJ2-7,16,CASSLGGLAGVYEQYF,TGTGCCAGCAGCTTGGGAGGACTAGCGGGAGTGTACGAGCAGTACTTC
-,TRBV7-9,TRBD2,TRBJ2-5,15,CASSLASGGQETQYF,TGTGCCAGCAGCTTAGCTAGCGGGGGCCAAGAGACCCAGTACTTC
few,TRBV4-2,TRBD2,TRBJ2-1,16,CASSRVSGGVKNEQFF,TGTGCCAGCAGCCGGGTTAGCGGGGGGGTTAAAAATGAGCAGTTCTTC
-,TRBV19,-,TRBJ2-4,15,CASSIVEGSKNIQYF,TGTGCCAGTAGTATAGTTGAGGGAAGCAAAAACATTCAGTACTTC
-,TRBV20-1,-,TRBJ1-6,14,CSASRAGENSPLHF,TGCAGTGCATCTAGGGCAGGGGAGAATTCACCCCTCCACTTT
-,TRBV12-3/TRBV12-4,TRBD1,TRBJ2-7,13,CASRGTGSYVQYF,TGTGCCAGCAGAGGGACAGGGAGCTACGTGCAGTACTTC
-,TRBV10-3,-,TRBJ1-1,17,CAISEPPEQSLNTEAFF,TGTGCCATCAGTGAGCCACCGGAACAGAGCCTGAACACTGAAGCTTTCTTT
few,TRBV9,-,TRBJ2-1,13,CASSESSGNEQFF,TGTGCCAGCAGCGAGAGTTCGGGCAATGAGCAGTTCTTC
-,TRBV6-5,-,TRBJ2-1,12,CASSYLGYEQFF,TGTGCCAGCAGTTACCTCGGGTACGAGCAGTTCTTC
-,TRBV6-5,-,TRBJ1-6,14,CASSYSGGNGPLHF,TGTGCCAGCAGTTACTCGGGGGGGAATGGGCCCCTCCACTTT
-,TRBV12-3/TRBV12-4,-,TRBJ1-3,14,CATRTGSSGNTIYF,TGTGCCACCCGGACGGGGAGCTCTGGAAACACCATATATTTT
-,TRBV20-1,TRBD2,TRBJ2-7,13,CSARLAGGIEQYF,TGCAGTGCTAGACTAGCGGGAGGCATAGAGCAGTACTTC
-,TRBV7-2,TRBD1,TRBJ1-1,14,CASSPGGDSTEAFF,TGTGCCAGCAGCCCAGGGGGCGATAGCACTGAAGCTTTCTTT
few,TRBV20-1,-,TRBJ1-2,12,CSAPDSAGGYTF,TGCAGTGCCCCAGACTCGGCGGGTGGCTACACCTTC
-,TRBV6-2/TRBV6-3,-,TRBJ2-3,14,CASTFGPLSDTQYF,TGTGCCAGCACCTTTGGGCCCTTGAGTGATACGCAGTATTTT
-,TRBV18,TRBD2,TRBJ2-1,15,CASSPTLAGNNEQFF,TGTGCCAGCTCACCGACGTTAGCGGGGAACAATGAGCAGTTCTTC
few,TRBV20-1,TRBD2,TRBJ2-4,12,CSATGEGNIQYF,TGCAGTGCTACGGGGGAGGGAAACATTCAGTACTTC
-,TRBV20-1,-,TRBJ2-2,14,CSARKQGNTGELFF,TGCAGTGCTAGAAAACAGGGGAACACCGGGGAGCTGTTTTTT
few,TRBV5-1,-,TRBJ2-4,16,CASSLGLGAWRDIQYF,TGCGCCAGCAGCTTGGGGCTTGGGGCGTGGCGGGACATTCAGTACTTC
few,TRBV5-1,-,TRBJ2-2,18,CASSLGTQGRSMSGELFF,TGCGCCAGCAGCTTGGGGACACAGGGGAGGAGTATGTCCGGGGAGCTGTTTTTT
-,TRBV7-2,-,TRBJ2-3,15,CASSPYRGATDTQYF,TGTGCCAGCAGCCCGTACCGCGGGGCCACAGATACGCAGTATTTT
few,TRBV20-1,TRBD2,TRBJ2-3,13,CSALGLVIDTQYF,TGCAGTGCTCTGGGACTAGTAATAGATACGCAGTATTTT
-,TRBV7-9,TRBD1,TRBJ2-7,14,CASEMGTASYEQYF,TGTGCCAGCGAGATGGGGACAGCCTCCTACGAGCAGTACTTC
few,TRBV30,-,TRBJ2-1,13,CAWSVAVMGEQFF,TGTGCCTGGAGTGTAGCGGTTATGGGTGAGCAGTTCTTC
few,TRBV29-1,-,TRBJ1-4,12,CSVSSANEKLFF,TGCAGCGTTTCTTCGGCTAATGAAAAACTGTTTTTT
-,TRBV5-1,TRBD2,TRBJ2-3,15,CASSLGAGAADTQYF,TGCGCCAGCAGCTTGGGTGCGGGAGCCGCAGATACGCAGTATTTT
-,TRBV20-1,-,TRBJ2-1,15,CSARDSRNSYNEQFF,TGCAGTGCTAGAGATAGTAGGAACTCCTACAATGAGCAGTTCTTC
few,TRBV5-1,TRBD1,TRBJ2-2,15,CASSIRDRGAGELFF,TGCGCCAGCAGCATCCGGGACAGGGGAGCCGGGGAGCTGTTTTTT
-,TRBV3-1,-,TRBJ2-1,16,CASSQDPSDYYNEQFF,TGTGCCAGCAGCCAAGACCCCAGCGACTACTACAATGAGCAGTTCTTC
-,TRBV2,TRBD2,TRBJ2-3,17,CASSQKRTRLSTDTQYF,TGTGCCAGCAGTCAAAAAAGGACTAGGCTGAGCACAGATACGCAGTATTTT
few,TRBV9,TRBD2,TRBJ2-4,14,CASSSGLAKNIQYF,TGTGCCAGCTCTAGCGGGCTAGCCAAAAACATTCAGTACTTC
few,TRBV5-1,-,TRBJ2-4,14,CASSLQGRENIQYF,TGCGCCAGCAGCTTACAGGGCCGGGAGAACATTCAGTACTTC
-,TRBV10-1,-,TRBJ2-2,9,CARIEELFF,TGCGCCAGGATCGAGGAGCTGTTTTTT
few,TRBV10-3,-,TRBJ1-5,12,CAISVSNQPQHF,TGTGCCATCTCTGTTAGCAATCAGCCCCAGCATTTT
-,TRBV11-3,-,TRBJ1-1,14,CASSSQGRRTEAFF,TGTGCCAGCAGCTCCCAGGGTAGGAGGACTGAAGCTTTCTTT
few,TRBV12-3/TRBV12-4,-,TRBJ1-5,14,CASSLKGKSQPQHF,TGTGCCAGCAGTTTGAAGGGAAAAAGTCAGCCCCAGCATTTT
few,TRBV28,TRBD2,TRBJ2-7,16,CASSPHVAGVNYEQYF,TGTGCCAGCAGTCCCCACGTAGCGGGGGTTAACTACGAGCAGTACTTC
-,TRBV27,-,TRBJ2-3,14,CASSPDTGPDTQYF,TGTGCCAGCAGTCCAGACACAGGCCCAGATACGCAGTATTTT